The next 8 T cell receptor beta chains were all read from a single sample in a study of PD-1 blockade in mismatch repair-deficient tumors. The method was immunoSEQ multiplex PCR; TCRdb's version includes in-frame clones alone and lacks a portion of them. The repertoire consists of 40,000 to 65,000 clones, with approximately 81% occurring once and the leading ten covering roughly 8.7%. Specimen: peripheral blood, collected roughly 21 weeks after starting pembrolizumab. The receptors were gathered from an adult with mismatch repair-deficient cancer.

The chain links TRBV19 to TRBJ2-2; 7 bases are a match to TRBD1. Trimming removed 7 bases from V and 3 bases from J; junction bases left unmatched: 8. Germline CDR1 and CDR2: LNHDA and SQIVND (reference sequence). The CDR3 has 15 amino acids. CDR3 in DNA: TGTGCCAGTAAGACAGGGTCCCCCGACACCGGGGAGCTGTTTTTT. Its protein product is CASKTGSPDTGELFF.

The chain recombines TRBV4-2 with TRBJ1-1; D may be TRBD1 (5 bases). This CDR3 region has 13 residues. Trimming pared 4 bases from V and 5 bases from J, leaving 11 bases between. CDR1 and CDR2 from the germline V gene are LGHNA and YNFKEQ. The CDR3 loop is CASSPSGGTEAFF. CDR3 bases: TGTGCCAGCAGCCCCTCCGGGGGAACTGAAGCTTTCTTT.

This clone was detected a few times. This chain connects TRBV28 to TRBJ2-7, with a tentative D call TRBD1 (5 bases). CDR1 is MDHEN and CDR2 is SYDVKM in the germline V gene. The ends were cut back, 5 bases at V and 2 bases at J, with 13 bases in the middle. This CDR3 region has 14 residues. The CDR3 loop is CASSLRPGPYEQYF. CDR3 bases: TGTGCCAGCAGTCTCCGTCCAGGGCCCTACGAGCAGTACTTC.

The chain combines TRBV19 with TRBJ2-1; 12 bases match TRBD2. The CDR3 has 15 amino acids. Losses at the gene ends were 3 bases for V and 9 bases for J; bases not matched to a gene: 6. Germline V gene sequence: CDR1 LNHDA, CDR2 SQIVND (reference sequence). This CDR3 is CASSIKLAGGVEQFF. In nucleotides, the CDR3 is TGTGCCAGTAGTATCAAACTAGCGGGAGGAGTTGAGCAGTTCTTC.

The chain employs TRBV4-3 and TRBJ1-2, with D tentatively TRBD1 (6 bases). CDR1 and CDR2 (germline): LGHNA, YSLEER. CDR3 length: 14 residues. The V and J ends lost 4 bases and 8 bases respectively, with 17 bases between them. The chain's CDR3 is CASSPAGGFRGYTF. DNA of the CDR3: TGCGCCAGCAGCCCTGCTGGGGGCTTTCGGGGCTACACCTTC.

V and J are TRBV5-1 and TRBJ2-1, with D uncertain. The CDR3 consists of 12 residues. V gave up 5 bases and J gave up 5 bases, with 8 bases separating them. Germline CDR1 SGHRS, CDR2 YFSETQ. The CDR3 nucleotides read TGCGCCAGCAGAAGAGAAAACAATGAGCAGTTCTTC. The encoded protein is CASRRENNEQFF.

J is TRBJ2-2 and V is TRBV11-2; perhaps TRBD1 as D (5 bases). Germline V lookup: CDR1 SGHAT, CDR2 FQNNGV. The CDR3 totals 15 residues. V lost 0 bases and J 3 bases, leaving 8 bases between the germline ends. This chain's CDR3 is CASSLESGYTGELFF. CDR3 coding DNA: TGTGCCAGCAGCTTAGAATCAGGGTACACCGGGGAGCTGTTTTTT.

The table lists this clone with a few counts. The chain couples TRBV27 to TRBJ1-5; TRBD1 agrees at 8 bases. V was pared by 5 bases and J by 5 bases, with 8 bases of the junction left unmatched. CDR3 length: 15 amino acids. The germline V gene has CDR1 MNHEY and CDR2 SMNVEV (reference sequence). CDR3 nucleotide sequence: TGTGCCAGCAGTCCCTCGGGACAGGCCTATCAGCCCCAGCATTTT. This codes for CASSPSGQAYQPQHF.